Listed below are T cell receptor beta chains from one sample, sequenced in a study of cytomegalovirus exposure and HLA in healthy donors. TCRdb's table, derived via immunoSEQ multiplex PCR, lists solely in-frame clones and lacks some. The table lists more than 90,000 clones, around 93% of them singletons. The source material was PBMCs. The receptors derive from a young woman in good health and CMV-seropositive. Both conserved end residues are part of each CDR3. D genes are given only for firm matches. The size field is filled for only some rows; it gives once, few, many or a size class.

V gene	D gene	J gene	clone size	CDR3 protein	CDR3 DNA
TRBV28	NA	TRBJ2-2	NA	CASSSLDSTPNTGELFF	TGTGCCAGCAGCTCCCTGGACAGCACACCGAACACCGGGGAGCTGTTTTTT
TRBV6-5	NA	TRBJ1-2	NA	CASSRDNYGYTF	TGTGCCAGCAGCCGGGATAACTATGGCTACACCTTC
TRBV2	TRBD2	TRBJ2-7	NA	CASSEGLADSYEQYF	TGTGCCAGCAGTGAAGGGCTAGCGGATTCCTACGAGCAGTACTTC
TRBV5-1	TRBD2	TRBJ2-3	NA	CASSLDAGGSTDTQYF	TGCGCCAGCAGCTTGGATGCGGGAGGCAGCACAGATACGCAGTATTTT
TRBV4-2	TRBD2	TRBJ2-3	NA	CASSQSPGLAGGPGGGTDTQYF	TGTGCCAGCAGCCAATCACCTGGACTAGCGGGAGGGCCAGGCGGTGGGACAGATACGCAGTATTTT
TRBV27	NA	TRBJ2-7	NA	CASSLRGGAPYEQYF	TGTGCCAGCAGTTTAAGGGGGGGGGCTCCCTACGAGCAGTACTTC
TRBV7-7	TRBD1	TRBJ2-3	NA	CASSSGQGITDTQYF	TGTGCCAGCAGCTCGGGACAGGGTATCACAGATACGCAGTATTTT
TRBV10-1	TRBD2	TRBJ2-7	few	CASRERLAGGYEQYF	TGCGCCAGCAGAGAACGACTAGCGGGAGGTTACGAGCAGTACTTC
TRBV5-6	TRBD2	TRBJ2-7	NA	CASSLVAGGPGQYF	TGTGCCAGCAGCTTGGTAGCGGGAGGGCCAGGGCAGTACTTC
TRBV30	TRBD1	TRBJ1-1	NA	CAWRSTGAEAFF	TGTGCCTGGAGGTCTACAGGGGCTGAAGCTTTCTTT
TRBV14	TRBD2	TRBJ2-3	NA	CASSQGRTSGTFSTYTQYF	TGTGCCAGCAGCCAAGGCAGGACTAGCGGAACCTTTAGCACATATACGCAGTATTTT
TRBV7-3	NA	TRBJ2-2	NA	CASSLVVGPGTGELFF	TGTGCCAGCAGCTTAGTGGTCGGACCGGGGACCGGGGAGCTGTTTTTT
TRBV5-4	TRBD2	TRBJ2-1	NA	CASSSGLAVNEQFF	TGTGCCAGCAGCTCGGGACTAGCCGTCAATGAGCAGTTCTTC
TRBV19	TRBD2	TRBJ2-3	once	CASSIQAGGLTDTQYF	TGTGCCAGTAGTATTCAAGCGGGAGGCCTCACAGATACGCAGTATTTT
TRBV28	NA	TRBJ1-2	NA	CASSLNRNYGYTF	TGTGCCAGCAGTTTGAACAGAAACTATGGCTACACCTTC
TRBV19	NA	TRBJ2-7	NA	CASSTMRGNSYEQYF	TGTGCCAGTAGTACTATGAGGGGGAACTCCTACGAGCAGTACTTC
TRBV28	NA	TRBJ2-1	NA	CASSSGHLYNEQFF	TGTGCCAGCAGTTCGGGACACCTCTACAATGAGCAGTTCTTC
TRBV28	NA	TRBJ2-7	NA	CASSARQVRSHEQYF	TGTGCCAGCAGTGCCAGACAGGTCCGCTCACACGAGCAGTACTTC
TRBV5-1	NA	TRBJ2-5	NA	CASSWGVETQYF	TGCGCCAGCAGCTGGGGGGTGGAGACCCAGTACTTC
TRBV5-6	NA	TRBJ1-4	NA	CASSLGQGASELFF	TGTGCCAGCAGTCTGGGACAAGGGGCGTCAGAACTGTTTTTT
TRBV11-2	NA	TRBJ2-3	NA	CASSYSLGSDTQYF	TGTGCCAGCAGTTATTCCCTGGGCTCGGATACGCAGTATTTT
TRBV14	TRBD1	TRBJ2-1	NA	CASSQFHDRVRPWGNNEQFF	TGTGCCAGCAGCCAATTCCACGACAGGGTGAGGCCATGGGGTAACAATGAGCAGTTCTTC
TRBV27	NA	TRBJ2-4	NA	CASSLSLGNIQYF	TGTGCCAGCAGTTTATCACTAGGAAACATTCAGTACTTC
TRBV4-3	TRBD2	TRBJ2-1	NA	CASSPGTSGIDEQFF	TGCGCCAGCAGCCCCGGGACTAGCGGGATCGATGAGCAGTTCTTC
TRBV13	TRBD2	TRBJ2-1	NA	CASKPSGSHEQFF	TGTGCCAGCAAGCCTAGCGGCAGCCATGAGCAGTTCTTC
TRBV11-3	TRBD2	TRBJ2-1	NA	CASSQREATYNEQFF	TGTGCCAGCAGCCAGCGGGAGGCAACCTACAATGAGCAGTTCTTC
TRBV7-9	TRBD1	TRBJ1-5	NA	CASSPGTENQPQHF	TGTGCCAGCAGCCCCGGGACAGAAAATCAGCCCCAGCATTTT
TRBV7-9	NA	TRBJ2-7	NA	CASSLVSWTDEQYF	TGTGCCAGCAGCTTAGTCTCTTGGACTGACGAGCAGTACTTC
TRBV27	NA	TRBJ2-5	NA	CASREQDAALETQYF	TGTGCCAGCAGGGAACAGGATGCCGCCCTAGAGACCCAGTACTTC
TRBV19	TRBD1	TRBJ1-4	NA	CASTSRVGQLNEKLFF	TGTGCCAGTACCTCTAGGGTGGGACAGCTTAATGAAAAACTGTTTTTT
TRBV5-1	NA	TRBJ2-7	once	CASSLGAGRGYEQYF	TGCGCCAGCAGCTTGGGAGCAGGGCGAGGCTACGAGCAGTACTTC
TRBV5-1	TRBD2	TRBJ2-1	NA	CASSSVGAGATYNEQFF	TGCGCCAGCAGCTCGGTCGGGGCGGGAGCGACCTACAATGAGCAGTTCTTC
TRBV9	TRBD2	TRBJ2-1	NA	CASSPRTSYNEQFF	TGTGCCAGCAGCCCCCGGACTAGTTACAATGAGCAGTTCTTC
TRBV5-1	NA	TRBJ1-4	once	CASSFGGDHRELFF	TGCGCCAGCAGCTTCGGGGGGGACCACCGGGAACTGTTTTTT
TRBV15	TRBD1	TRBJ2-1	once	CATSNRGPSYNEQFF	TGTGCCACCAGCAACAGGGGGCCGTCCTACAATGAGCAGTTCTTC
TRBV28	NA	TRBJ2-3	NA	CASRDTFEPTDTQYF	TGTGCCAGCAGAGACACCTTCGAGCCCACAGATACGCAGTATTTT
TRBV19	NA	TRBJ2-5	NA	CASSWRGASQETQYF	TGTGCCAGTAGTTGGAGGGGCGCATCCCAAGAGACCCAGTACTTC
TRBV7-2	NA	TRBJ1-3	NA	CASTRGAVGNTIYF	TGTGCCAGCACCCGTGGAGCCGTGGGAAACACCATATATTTT
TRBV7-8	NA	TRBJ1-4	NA	CASSREEVGEKLFF	TGTGCCAGCAGCCGGGAGGAGGTTGGTGAAAAACTGTTTTTT
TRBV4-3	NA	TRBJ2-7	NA	CASSQDSGYSDEQYF	TGCGCCAGCAGCCAAGATTCAGGGTACTCCGACGAGCAGTACTTC
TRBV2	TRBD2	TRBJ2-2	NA	CASSDSGLAGGELFF	TGTGCCAGCAGTGATTCTGGCCTAGCGGGCGGGGAGCTGTTTTTT
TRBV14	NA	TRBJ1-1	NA	CASSQANTEAFF	TGTGCCAGCAGCCAAGCTAACACTGAAGCTTTCTTT
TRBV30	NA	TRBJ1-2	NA	CAWSVRTANYGYTF	TGTGCCTGGAGTGTACGGACAGCAAACTATGGCTACACCTTC
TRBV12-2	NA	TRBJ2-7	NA	CASRLGQQLTYEQYF	TGTGCAAGTCGCCTGGGACAGCAGCTTACCTACGAGCAGTACTTC
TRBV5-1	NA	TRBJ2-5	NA	CASSLLVGQQETQYF	TGCGCCAGCAGCTTGTTAGTAGGACAGCAAGAGACCCAGTACTTC
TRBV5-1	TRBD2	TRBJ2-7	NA	CASSLVAGVPEQYF	TGCGCCAGCAGCTTGGTAGCGGGAGTTCCCGAGCAGTACTTC
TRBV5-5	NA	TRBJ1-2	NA	CASSLGTSNYGYTF	TGTGCCAGCAGCCTTGGGACATCGAACTATGGCTACACCTTC
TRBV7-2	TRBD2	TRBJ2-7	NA	CASSPPPMGTSVSYEQYF	TGTGCCAGCAGCCCTCCCCCAATGGGGACTAGCGTTTCCTACGAGCAGTACTTC
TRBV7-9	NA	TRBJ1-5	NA	CASRLRDKSINQPQHF	TGTGCCAGCAGACTAAGGGACAAATCCATCAATCAGCCCCAGCATTTT
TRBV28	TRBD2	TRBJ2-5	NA	CASSRRLAGGPETQYF	TGTGCCAGCAGTCGCCGTCTAGCGGGAGGGCCGGAGACCCAGTACTTC
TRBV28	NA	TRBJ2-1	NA	CASSSPRGWNEQFF	TGTGCCAGCAGTTCCCCCCGGGGATGGAATGAGCAGTTCTTC
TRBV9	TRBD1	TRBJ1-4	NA	CASSAGQVATNEKLFF	TGTGCCAGCAGCGCCGGACAGGTCGCAACTAATGAAAAACTGTTTTTT
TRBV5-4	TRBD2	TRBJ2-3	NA	CASSLDLAARPDTQYF	TGTGCCAGCAGCTTGGATCTAGCGGCACGTCCAGATACGCAGTATTTT